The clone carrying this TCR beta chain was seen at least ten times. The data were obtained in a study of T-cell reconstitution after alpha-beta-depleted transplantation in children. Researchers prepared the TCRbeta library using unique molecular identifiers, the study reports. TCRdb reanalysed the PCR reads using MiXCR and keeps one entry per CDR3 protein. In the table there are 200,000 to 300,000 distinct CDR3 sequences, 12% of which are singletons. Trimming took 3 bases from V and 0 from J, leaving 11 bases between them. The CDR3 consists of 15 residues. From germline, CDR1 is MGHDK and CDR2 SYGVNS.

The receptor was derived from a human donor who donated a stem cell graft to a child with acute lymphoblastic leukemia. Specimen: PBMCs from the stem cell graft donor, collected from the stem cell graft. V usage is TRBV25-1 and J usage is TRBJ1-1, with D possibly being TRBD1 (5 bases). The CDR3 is CASSEGTGLNTEAFF. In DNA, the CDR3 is TGTGCCAGCAGTGAGGGCACAGGACTGAACACTGAAGCTTTCTTT.